This T cell receptor beta chain emerged from a study of vaccination and CD4 T cells after COVID-19. Study context: Convalescent individuals exhibited SARS-CoV-2 positivity on nasal swab PCR, with several mild and one severe presentation. Participants got two doses of BNT162b2 or mRNA-1273 vaccine.

MiXCR was run by TCRdb on the PCR reads, yielding one entry per CDR3 protein. The sample has about 28,000 distinct CDR3 sequences, roughly 50% seen once; the top ten hold more than 5%. The sample's time point: late sampling 161 to 241 days after vaccination in a few convalescent patients. This clonotype was sampled from a human donor who had recovered from COVID-19. Sequencing was performed on CD4+ T cells from blood, taken about 7 months after SARS-CoV-2 vaccination.

The CDR3 is CASSLEGGGYEQYF. The CDR3 DNA reads TGTGCCAGCAGCTTAGAAGGGGGCGGCTACGAGCAGTACTTC. The genes are TRBV7-9 and TRBJ2-7, with TRBD1 identical over 7 bases. The CDR3 covers 14 residues. CDR1 and CDR2 (germline): SEHNR, FQNEAQ (reference sequence). The ends lost 1 base at V and 3 bases at J; junction bases unmatched: 3.